The 21 T cell receptor beta chains presented below share a single source sample, sequenced in a study of blood T cell repertoires in COVID-19. TCRdb keeps only in-frame clones here, not all; method: immunoSEQ multiplex PCR. The sample yields just over 95,000 clones, 90% seen once. Sequenced sample: peripheral blood. These receptors all come from a man in his fifties or sixties with acute or convalescent COVID-19.

This chain links TRBV11-3 with TRBJ2-7; TRBD2 might be the D (6 bases). The CDR3 runs 15 residues. Trimming removed 1 base from V and 5 bases from J, with 15 bases in between. Germline V lookup: CDR1 SGHNT, CDR2 YENEEA. CDR3 coding DNA: TGTGCCAGCAGCTTAGGCCCCGGCGGGACCGACGAGCAGTACTTC. This codes for CASSLGPGGTDEQYF.

CDR3 in DNA: TGTGCCAGTAGTCTTAGAAAGGGGAACAGCAATGAGCAGTTCTTC. Amino acids: CASSLRKGNSNEQFF. The chain combines TRBV19 with TRBJ2-1, with a possible D match to TRBD1 (5 bases). CDR3 length: 15 residues. Trimming took off 5 bases at V and 6 bases at J, with 17 bases between the two ends. Per the germline V gene, CDR1 is LNHDA and CDR2 is SQIVND (reference sequence).

This clone was recorded once. The V call is TRBV12-3 or TRBV12-4, the J call TRBJ2-7; TRBD2 matches 7 bases. Germline trimming cut 8 bases from V and 7 bases from J; bases unmatched to any gene: 11. This CDR3 contains 13 residues. CDR3 region: CASLGPSGREQYF. Here the CDR3 DNA reads TGTGCCAGCCTGGGACCCTCCGGGAGGGAGCAGTACTTC.

The chain combines TRBV20-1 with TRBJ2-1; D remains unclear. V was pared by 2 bases and J by 5 bases, with 4 bases between. The CDR3 has 11 amino acids. Germline CDR1 and CDR2: DFQATT and SNEGSKA (reference sequence). The CDR3 coding sequence is TGCAGTGCTAGACCAAACAATGAGCAGTTCTTC. It encodes CSARPNNEQFF.

The chain carries TRBV27 and TRBJ2-5; possibly TRBD2 for D (6 bases). The CDR3 loop spans 14 amino acids. V lost 5 bases to trimming and J lost 4 bases, with 14 bases between them. The germline CDR1 and CDR2 sequences are MNHEY and SMNVEV (reference sequence). In DNA, the CDR3 is TGTGCCAGCAGTACGCGGAGGGAGCGAGAGACCCAGTACTTC. Protein: CASSTRRERETQYF.

The chain is built from TRBV24-1 and TRBJ1-1, with TRBD1 matching over 10 bases. The trim removed 12 bases at V and 2 bases at J, leaving 11 bases unmatched. The CDR3 consists of 15 residues. CDR1 and CDR2 from the germline V gene are KGHDR and SFDVKD. CDR3 in amino acids: CAPQTGGEINTEAFF. The CDR3 DNA is TGTGCCCCCCAGACAGGGGGCGAAATTAACACTGAAGCTTTCTTT.

The chain recombines TRBV27 with TRBJ2-5, with 8 bases lining up with TRBD2. The CDR3 is 16 residues long. V lost 0 bases and J lost 2; bases outside the gene matches: 5. Per germline, CDR1 MNHEY and CDR2 SMNVEV (reference sequence). This chain's CDR3 is CASSLSSGRSQETQYF. In nucleotides, the CDR3 is TGTGCCAGCAGTTTATCCAGCGGGAGATCTCAAGAGACCCAGTACTTC.

The chain combines TRBV7-9 with TRBJ1-2; 8 bases fit TRBD1. The germline V gene has CDR1 SEHNR and CDR2 FQNEAQ (reference sequence). J was trimmed by 3 bases and V by 1 base; bases with no gene match: 4. The CDR3 runs to 15 residues. CDR3 amino acids: CASSLVDRGYYGYTF. The CDR3, as DNA: TGTGCCAGCAGCTTAGTCGACAGGGGCTACTATGGCTACACCTTC.

The chain joins TRBV10-3 to TRBJ2-5, with 9 bases matching TRBD2. J was trimmed by 3 bases and V by 3 bases; bases with no gene match: 5. Looked up from germline, CDR1 is ENHRY and CDR2 is SYGVKD. This CDR3 has 15 residues. CDR3 in DNA: TGTGCCATCAGTGATGACGGCGGGAGGGAAGAGACCCAGTACTTC. This sequence encodes CAISDDGGREETQYF.

V and J are TRBV11-3 and TRBJ2-1; 14 bases agree with TRBD2. Trimming cost V 5 bases and J 10 bases; bases outside gene matches: 13. Germline lookup yields CDR1 SGHNT and CDR2 YENEEA. The CDR3 has 17 residues. This chain's CDR3 is CASSARPGLAGVGEQFF. In DNA, the CDR3 is TGTGCCAGCAGCGCCCGCCCGGGACTAGCGGGAGTGGGGGAGCAGTTCTTC.

This chain joins TRBV18 and TRBJ2-2; TRBD2 aligns across 8 bases. V shed 2 bases, J shed 6 bases, and the junction held 17 bases outside the gene matches. The CDR3 runs 19 residues. Germline lookup yields CDR1 KGHSH and CDR2 LQKENI. CDR3 residues: CASSPEYGGGPPGSGELFF. The CDR3 DNA reads TGTGCCAGCTCACCAGAGTACGGCGGGGGGCCCCCAGGGTCCGGGGAGCTGTTTTTT.

The chain combines TRBV5-4 with TRBJ2-3, with D tentatively TRBD2 (6 bases). This CDR3 is built from 14 residues. Germline CDR1 SGHNT, CDR2 YYREEE (reference sequence). The V end lost 5 bases, the J end lost 2 bases, and 12 bases lay between the germline ends. In DNA form, the CDR3 reads TGTGCCAGCAGGTTCGGCGGGATCACAGATACGCAGTATTTT. Protein product: CASRFGGITDTQYF.

The chain combines TRBV19 with TRBJ1-6; no firm D call. V was cut by 3 bases and J by 9 bases, with 9 bases left in between. CDR1 is LNHDA and CDR2 is SQIVND in the germline V gene (reference sequence). CDR3 length equals 13 residues. CDR3 in DNA: TGTGCCAGTAGTATCGGAGGGAGTTCACCCCTCCACTTT. This sequence encodes CASSIGGSSPLHF.

The rearrangement uses TRBV19 and TRBJ1-1; tentatively, D is TRBD1 (5 bases). The CDR3 is 15 residues long. The V end lost 5 bases, the J end lost 0 bases, and 13 bases lay between the germline ends. Per germline, CDR1 LNHDA and CDR2 SQIVND (reference sequence). The CDR3 region is CASSSDSSMNTEAFF. The CDR3 DNA follows: TGTGCCAGTAGTTCCGACAGTTCTATGAACACTGAAGCTTTCTTT.

CDR3 in amino acids: CASSPSWDTRGLMNTEAFF. As DNA, the CDR3 is TGTGCCAGCAGCCCCTCGTGGGACACCCGGGGCCTAATGAACACTGAAGCTTTCTTT. The chain carries TRBV21-1 and TRBJ1-1; no DNA check was done on the table's D call, TRBD1. TRBV21-1 is tagged as a pseudogene. CDR3 length: 19 residues.

This clone was recorded once. This rearrangement joins TRBV5-1 to TRBJ2-5; 13 bases are shared with TRBD2. This CDR3 comprises 17 residues. Per the germline V gene, CDR1 is SGHRS and CDR2 is YFSETQ. V lost 3 bases and J lost 2; bases outside the gene matches: 7. The CDR3 sequence: CASSSGTSGMGQETQYF. The CDR3 nucleotides are TGCGCCAGCAGCTCGGGGACTAGCGGGATGGGGCAAGAGACCCAGTACTTC.

This chain links TRBV18 with TRBJ2-2; 8 bases line up with TRBD2. J gave up 0 bases and V 2 bases, and 2 bases lay outside the gene matches. CDR1 is KGHSH, CDR2 LQKENI, per germline. CDR3 length: 16 amino acids. The CDR3 here is CASSPSGLANTGELFF. CDR3 DNA sequence: TGTGCCAGCTCACCATCGGGACTAGCGAACACCGGGGAGCTGTTTTTT. Supplemented by reference TRBV18 and TRBJ2-2, the full variable domain reads NAGVMQNPRHLVRRRGQEARLRCSPMKGHSHVYWYRQLPEEGLKFMVYLQKENIIDESGMPKERFSAEFPKEGPSILRIQQVVRGDSAAYFCASSPSGLANTGELFFGEGSRLTVL.

The chain has TRBV7-9 and TRBJ1-1; no definite D call. Germline V gene lookup returns CDR1 SEHNR and CDR2 FQNEAQ (reference sequence). The CDR3 contains 14 residues. The germline V and J ends were trimmed by 1 base and 4 bases, with 10 bases remaining between them. In nucleotides, the CDR3 is TGTGCCAGCAGCTTAGTTAGCCTCCGCACTGAAGCTTTCTTT. Its protein product is CASSLVSLRTEAFF.

This clone occurred once. V gene TRBV19 combines with J gene TRBJ1-5; 11 nucleotides match TRBD1. Trimming at V came to 3 bases and at J to 4 bases, leaving 17 bases not matched to a gene. The CDR3 length is 20 residues. Looked up from germline, CDR1 is LNHDA and CDR2 is SQIVND (reference sequence). The chain's CDR3 is CASSIYYRPRTGGDNQPQHF. DNA for the CDR3: TGTGCCAGTAGTATCTACTACCGCCCGAGGACAGGGGGCGATAATCAGCCCCAGCATTTT.

For the CDR3, the DNA is TGTGCCAGCAGCTTAGTAGCGGGATTCACCGGGGAGCTGTTTTTT. As protein: CASSLVAGFTGELFF. This chain joins TRBV7-2 and TRBJ2-2; 8 bases line up with TRBD2. Germline V gene sequence: CDR1 SGHTA, CDR2 FQGNSA. The CDR3 is 15 amino acids. The J segment lost 4 bases and the V segment lost 1 base, leaving 2 bases of the junction unmatched.

CDR3 region: CASSVGTSGRAHTGELFF. The CDR3 bases are TGTGCCAGCAGCGTCGGGACTAGCGGGAGGGCCCATACCGGGGAGCTGTTTTTT. The V call is TRBV9, the J call TRBJ2-2, with 16 bases that match TRBD2. CDR1 and CDR2 (germline): SGDLS, YYNGEE. The CDR3 consists of 18 residues. V lost 2 bases and J lost 5; bases outside the gene matches: 6.